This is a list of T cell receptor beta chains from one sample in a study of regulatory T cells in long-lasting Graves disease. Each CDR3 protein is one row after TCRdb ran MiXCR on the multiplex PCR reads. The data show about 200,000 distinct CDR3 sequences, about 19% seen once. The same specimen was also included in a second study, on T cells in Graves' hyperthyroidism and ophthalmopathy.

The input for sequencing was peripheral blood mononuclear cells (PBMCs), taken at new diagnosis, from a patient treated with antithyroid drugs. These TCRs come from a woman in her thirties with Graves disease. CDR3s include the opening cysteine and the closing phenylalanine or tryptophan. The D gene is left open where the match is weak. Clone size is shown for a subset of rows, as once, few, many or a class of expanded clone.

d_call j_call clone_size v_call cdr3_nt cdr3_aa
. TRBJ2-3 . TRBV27 TGTGCCAGCAGTTTGGGTGACTACACGGATGCGCAGTATTTT CASSLGDYTDAQYF
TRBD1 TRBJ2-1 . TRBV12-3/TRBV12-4 TGTGCCAGCAGTTCCCGGGACAGGGGAGGCAATGAGCAGTTCTTC CASSSRDRGGNEQFF
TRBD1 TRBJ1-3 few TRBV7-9 TGTGCCAGCAGCCCCCGGGACAGCTCTGGAAACACCATATATTTT CASSPRDSSGNTIYF
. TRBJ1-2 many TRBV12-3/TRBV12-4 TGTGCCAGCAGTTTAGCCCAGACCTATGGCTACACCTTC CASSLAQTYGYTF
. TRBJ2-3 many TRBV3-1 TGTGCCAGCAGTACCGGGCCCAGCCCGACGTGGTATTTT CASSTGPSPTWYF
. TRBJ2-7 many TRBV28 TGTGCCAGCAGTTCGGGTGCTTGGGAGCAGTACTTC CASSSGAWEQYF
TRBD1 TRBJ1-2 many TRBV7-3 TGTGCCAGCAGCTTCGCACGGACAGGGAGTTTCTATGGCTACACCTTC CASSFARTGSFYGYTF
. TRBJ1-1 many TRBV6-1 TGTGCCAGCAGACGGGGACGGCGGGATGGCACTGAAGCTTTCTTT CASRRGRRDGTEAFF
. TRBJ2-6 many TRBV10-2 TGCGCCAGCACCGAAGCTAGATCTGGGGCCAACGTCCTGACTTTC CASTEARSGANVLTF
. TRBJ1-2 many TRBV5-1 TGCGCCAGCAGCTTCTTAACAGCCAGCTATGGCTACACCTTC CASSFLTASYGYTF
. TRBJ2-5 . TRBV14 TGTGCCAGCAGCCAAGTCAGGGCGCTCGGGGGGACCCAGTACTTC CASSQVRALGGTQYF
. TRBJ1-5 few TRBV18 TGTGCCAGCTCACCGTTGGCGAATCAGCCCCAGCATTTT CASSPLANQPQHF
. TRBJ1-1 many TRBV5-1 TGCGCCAGCAGCTTGTCTGGGAGGGGGGGCCAAACTGAAGCTTTCTTT CASSLSGRGGQTEAFF
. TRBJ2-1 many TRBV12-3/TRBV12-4 TGTGCCAGCAGTTTCCTCTATGAGCAGTTCTTC CASSFLYEQFF
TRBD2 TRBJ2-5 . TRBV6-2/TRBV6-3 TGTGCCAGCAGTTACTGGCTAGCGGGGCAAGAGACCCAGTACTTC CASSYWLAGQETQYF
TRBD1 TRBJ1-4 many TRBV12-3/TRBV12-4 TGTGCCAGCAGTTTAGTGACAGGGAAACTGTTTTTT CASSLVTGKLFF
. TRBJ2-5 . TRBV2 TGTGCCAGCGGCCGGGAGACTAGAGAGACCCAGTACTTC CASGRETRETQYF
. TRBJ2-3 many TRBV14 TGTGCCAGCAGCGGCAGGGACAGCAGACTAGCGATAGAAGATACGCAGTATTTT CASSGRDSRLAIEDTQYF
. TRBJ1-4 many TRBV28 TGTGCCAGCAGTTTATTAATTATGCGGACTGGTAATGAAAAACTGTTTTTT CASSLLIMRTGNEKLFF
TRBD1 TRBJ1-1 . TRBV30 TGTGCCTGGAGTCGACAGGGAAGTACTGAAGCTTTCTTT CAWSRQGSTEAFF
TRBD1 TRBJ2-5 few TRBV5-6 TGTGCCAGCAGCTCAAACAGGGGCGTGGTCCAAGAGACCCAGTACTTC CASSSNRGVVQETQYF
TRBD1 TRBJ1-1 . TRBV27 TGTGCCAGCCGACAGGGAGGATTGACTGAAGCTTTCTTT CASRQGGLTEAFF
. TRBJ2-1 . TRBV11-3 TGTGCCAGCAGCCAAGGAGCGGTGACCTACAATGAGCAGTTCTTC CASSQGAVTYNEQFF
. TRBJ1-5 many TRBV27 TGTGCCAGCAGTTTATCAGACCACGGCCAGCCCCAGCATTTT CASSLSDHGQPQHF
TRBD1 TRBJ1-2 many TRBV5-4 TGTGCCAGCAGGCCGGGACAGGGGGCTGGCTATGGCTACACCTTC CASRPGQGAGYGYTF
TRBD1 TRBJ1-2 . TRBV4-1 TGCGCCAGCAGCCACCGGGACAGGGGGGGGGATGGCTACACCTTC CASSHRDRGGDGYTF
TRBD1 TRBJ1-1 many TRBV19 TGTGCCAGTAGTATCCAGAGGGGGCAGGAGAACACTGAAGCTTTCTTT CASSIQRGQENTEAFF
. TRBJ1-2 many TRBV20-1 TGCAGTGCTAGAGATTACGCGTCGGCAGCGGAGAGCGGCTACACCTTC CSARDYASAAESGYTF
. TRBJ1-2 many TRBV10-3 TGTGCCATCAGTGAGTCTCAAGGAACTAACTATGGCTACACCTTC CAISESQGTNYGYTF
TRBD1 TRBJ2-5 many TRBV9 TGTGCCAGCAGCGCAGGGGGCATAAGGGAGACCCAGTACTTC CASSAGGIRETQYF
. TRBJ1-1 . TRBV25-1 TGTGCCAGCACCAACCCTGGACAGTCCACTGAAGCTTTCTTT CASTNPGQSTEAFF
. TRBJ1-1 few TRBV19 TGTGCCAGTAGTAGGGGGGGCGCATGGACTGAAGCTTTCTTT CASSRGGAWTEAFF
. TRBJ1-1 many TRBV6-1 TGTGCCAGCAGTGAGGGGGTGGCTTTCTTT CASSEGVAFF
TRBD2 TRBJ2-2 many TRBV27 TGTGCCAGCAGTTTCTCGTCCGGGGGGGCCTACACCGGGGAGCTGTTTTTT CASSFSSGGAYTGELFF
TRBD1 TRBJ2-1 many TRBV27 TGTGCCAGCAGTTTAATAGCCGGGACAGGGTTTGTTTCCTACAATGAGCAGTTCTTC CASSLIAGTGFVSYNEQFF
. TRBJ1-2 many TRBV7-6 TGTGCCAGCAGCTTAGCGGCAGGGGAATATGGCTACACCTTC CASSLAAGEYGYTF
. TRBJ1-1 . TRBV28 TGTGCCAGCAGTCAACCAGCTGGGACTGAAGCTTTCTTT CASSQPAGTEAFF
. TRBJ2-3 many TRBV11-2 TGTGCCAGCAGTATTAGTGGCTGGGGGGTACAATCAGATACGCAGTATTTT CASSISGWGVQSDTQYF
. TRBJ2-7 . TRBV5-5 TGTGCCAGCAGCTTTTGGGGGGGCGAGGCCTACGAGCAGTACTTC CASSFWGGEAYEQYF
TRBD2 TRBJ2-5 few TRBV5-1 TGCGCCAGCAGCTTGCCGGGAGGGGGGGAGACCCAGTACTTC CASSLPGGGETQYF
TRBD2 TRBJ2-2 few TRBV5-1 TGCGCCAGCAGCTTGGGACTAGCGGGCCCCGAGGGGACCGGGGAGCTGTTTTTT CASSLGLAGPEGTGELFF
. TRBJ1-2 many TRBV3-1 TGTGCCAGCAGCCAAGACGGGAGGATATTCCACACCTTC CASSQDGRIFHTF
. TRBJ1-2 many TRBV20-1 TGCAGTGCTAGAGTTGGGGGCAGAATCTATGGCTACACCTTC CSARVGGRIYGYTF
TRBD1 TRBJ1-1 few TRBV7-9 TGTGCCAGCAGCTCCCAAATACAGGGGGGCACTGAAGCTTTCTTT CASSSQIQGGTEAFF
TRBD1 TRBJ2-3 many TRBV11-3 TGTGCCAGCAGCTTACACGGACAGGGTACAGATACGCAGTATTTT CASSLHGQGTDTQYF
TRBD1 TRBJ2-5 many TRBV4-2 TGTGCCAGCAGCCTCCCTCCGGGACAGGGGGCCGAGACCCAGTACTTC CASSLPPGQGAETQYF
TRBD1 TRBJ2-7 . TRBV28 TGTGCCAGCAGCCCCGGGACAGGGGAGGCTAGGGAGCAGTACTTC CASSPGTGEAREQYF
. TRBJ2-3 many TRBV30 TGTGCCTGGAACTCTAGGGCGTCCCGTGGAGATACGCAGTATTTT CAWNSRASRGDTQYF
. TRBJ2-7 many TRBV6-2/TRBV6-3 TGTGCCAGCAGTGAGTTTTCCCGCTACGAGCAGTACTTC CASSEFSRYEQYF
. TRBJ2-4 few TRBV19 TGTGCCAGTAGTCTAATGGGACTTAAAAACATTCAGTACTTC CASSLMGLKNIQYF
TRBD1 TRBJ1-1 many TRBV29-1 TGCAGCGCCGGGACAGGGTTGAACACTGAAGCTTTCTTT CSAGTGLNTEAFF
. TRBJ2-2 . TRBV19 TGTGCCTCAAAAACACAGAACACCGGGGAGCTGTTTTTT CASKTQNTGELFF
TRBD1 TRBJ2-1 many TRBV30 TGTGCCTGGAATTTAGGGACAGGCTGGGGTGAGCAGTTCTTC CAWNLGTGWGEQFF
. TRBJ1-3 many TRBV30 TGTGCCTGGACAGGGTCTGGAAACACCATATATTTT CAWTGSGNTIYF